These T cell receptor beta chains were read from a single sample in a study. TCRdb fed the RT-PCR reads into MiXCR, producing one record per CDR3 protein. The repertoire includes 550,000 to 750,000 distinct CDR3 sequences, 13% to 15% of them detected once, and 3% to 4.5% sits in the top ten. The specimen was memory CD4+ T cells from blood. These receptors all stem from a female donor in good health, serving as a healthy control. CDR3s include the opening cysteine and the closing phenylalanine or tryptophan. D genes are given only for firm matches. Clone size is not always given. Where it is, it says once, few, many or a class for expanded clones.

cdr3_aa	cdr3_nt	j_call	clone_size	d_call	v_call
CASSPQGEIGYEQYF	TGCGCCAGCAGCCCGCAAGGGGAGATAGGATACGAGCAGTACTTC	TRBJ2-7	NA	NA	TRBV4-1
CASSSTGIRATDTQYF	TGTGCCAGCAGCTCAACAGGGATCCGGGCCACAGATACGCAGTATTTT	TRBJ2-3	NA	NA	TRBV5-4
CASNLAPTYNEQFF	TGTGCCAGCAACCTAGCGCCTACCTACAATGAGCAGTTCTTC	TRBJ2-1	few	NA	TRBV12-3/TRBV12-4
CASSGGRGTTEAFF	TGTGCCAGCTCAGGGGGAAGGGGAACCACTGAAGCTTTCTTT	TRBJ1-1	few	TRBD1	TRBV7-6
CASSGDITNYGYTF	TGTGCCAGCAGCGGGGACATAACTAACTATGGCTACACCTTC	TRBJ1-2	NA	NA	TRBV7-3
CASYNITKSYNEQFF	TGTGCCAGCTACAATATCACTAAATCCTACAATGAGCAGTTCTTC	TRBJ2-1	NA	NA	TRBV6-4
CASSQRTSGRAGRKGELFF	TGCGCCAGCAGCCAAAGGACTAGCGGGAGGGCCGGGAGGAAAGGGGAGCTGTTTTTT	TRBJ2-2	NA	TRBD2	TRBV4-1
CASSHQGRDEKLFF	TGCGCCAGCAGCCATCAAGGGAGGGATGAAAAACTGTTTTTT	TRBJ1-4	NA	NA	TRBV5-1
CSAPPGGYEQYF	TGCAGTGCTCCGCCGGGAGGCTACGAGCAGTACTTC	TRBJ2-7	many	TRBD2	TRBV20-1
CASSSRLAQANIQYF	TGCGCCAGCAGCTCTAGACTGGCCCAGGCGAACATTCAGTACTTC	TRBJ2-4	NA	NA	TRBV5-1
CASSEPPGQNSPLHF	TGTGCCAGCAGTGAACCACCGGGACAAAATTCACCCCTCCACTTT	TRBJ1-6	many	NA	TRBV6-1
CASNNNLAGASDTQYF	TGTGCCAGCAACAACAACCTAGCGGGAGCTTCAGATACGCAGTATTTT	TRBJ2-3	many	TRBD2	TRBV9
CSAGRVGDSTDTQYF	TGCAGTGCTGGCCGCGTTGGGGACAGCACAGATACGCAGTATTTT	TRBJ2-3	many	NA	TRBV20-1
CASSLRTAFGSPLHF	TGTGCCAGCAGCTTGAGGACCGCTTTTGGCTCACCCCTCCACTTT	TRBJ1-6	few	NA	TRBV5-5
CSVDASGYTF	TGCAGCGTCGACGCGAGCGGCTACACCTTC	TRBJ1-2	NA	NA	TRBV29-1
CSAHFGTSVVEQYF	TGCAGTGCTCACTTCGGGACTAGCGTCGTCGAGCAGTACTTC	TRBJ2-7	NA	TRBD2	TRBV20-1
CATSDLGTDTQYF	TGTGCCACCAGTGATTTGGGCACAGATACGCAGTATTTT	TRBJ2-3	NA	NA	TRBV24-1
CASRSHQSGAGEKLFF	TGTGCCAGCAGATCTCACCAATCCGGGGCGGGCGAAAAACTGTTTTTT	TRBJ1-4	few	NA	TRBV28
CSARDAGVVYNEQFF	TGCAGTGCTAGAGACGCGGGAGTTGTCTACAATGAGCAGTTCTTC	TRBJ2-1	NA	TRBD2	TRBV20-1
CSITGLTTEAFF	TGCAGTATTACAGGTTTAACCACTGAAGCTTTCTTT	TRBJ1-1	NA	NA	TRBV20-1
CASSLHRGLTDTQYF	TGTGCCAGCAGCTTGCACAGGGGGCTTACAGATACGCAGTATTTT	TRBJ2-3	many	TRBD1	TRBV7-9
CASSLASLAGAGQETQYF	TGTGCCAGCAGTTTAGCTTCCCTAGCGGGAGCAGGCCAAGAGACCCAGTACTTC	TRBJ2-5	few	TRBD2	TRBV12-3/TRBV12-4
CASSVAWLAGSYNEQFF	TGTGCCAGCAGCGTAGCTTGGCTAGCGGGCTCCTACAATGAGCAGTTCTTC	TRBJ2-1	NA	TRBD2	TRBV9
CSVVIDMNTEAFF	TGCAGCGTTGTTATAGATATGAACACTGAAGCTTTCTTT	TRBJ1-1	NA	NA	TRBV29-1
CASSLEGWAGDTQYF	TGTGCCAGCAGCTTGGAGGGTTGGGCTGGAGATACGCAGTATTTT	TRBJ2-3	NA	NA	TRBV5-5
CSAMVGGEADTQYF	TGCAGTGCTATGGTCGGGGGAGAAGCAGATACGCAGTATTTT	TRBJ2-3	NA	NA	TRBV20-1
CASSASGNEQFF	TGCGCCAGCAGTGCTAGCGGGAATGAGCAGTTCTTC	TRBJ2-1	many	TRBD2	TRBV5-1
CASSSTGFVTEAFF	TGTGCCAGCAGTTCTACAGGGTTTGTCACTGAAGCTTTCTTT	TRBJ1-1	few	NA	TRBV6-4
CASRSAGTQYF	TGTGCCAGCAGATCGGCTGGCACGCAGTATTTT	TRBJ2-3	few	NA	TRBV6-1
CARRPSGSSPEQYF	TGTGCCAGGAGGCCTAGCGGGAGCTCCCCCGAGCAGTACTTC	TRBJ2-7	NA	TRBD2	TRBV6-1
CASSLAGAGSTDTQYF	TGCGCCAGCAGCTTGGCAGGGGCGGGGAGCACAGATACGCAGTATTTT	TRBJ2-3	NA	NA	TRBV5-1
CASSNGGTGAYEQYF	TGTGCCAGCAGCAATGGAGGGACAGGGGCCTACGAGCAGTACTTC	TRBJ2-7	few	TRBD1	TRBV9
CATTKGYEQYF	TGTGCCACCACAAAGGGGTACGAGCAGTACTTC	TRBJ2-7	few	NA	TRBV28
CASSLRLAGVFDTQYF	TGTGCCAGCAGTCTACGACTAGCGGGAGTCTTCGATACGCAGTATTTT	TRBJ2-3	many	TRBD2	TRBV6-1
CASSLVSPAAHEQFF	TGTGCCAGCAGCTTAGTCAGCCCGGCAGCCCATGAGCAGTTCTTC	TRBJ2-1	NA	NA	TRBV7-9
CSARDLDRGLSPLHF	TGCAGTGCTAGAGATTTGGACAGGGGGCTGTCACCCCTCCACTTT	TRBJ1-6	NA	TRBD1	TRBV20-1
CASSQEYRRTNTEAFF	TGCGCCAGCAGCCAAGAGTACAGAAGGACGAACACTGAAGCTTTCTTT	TRBJ1-1	NA	NA	TRBV4-3
CASSPMTVIGETQYF	TGTGCCAGCAGCCCGATGACTGTGATAGGAGAGACCCAGTACTTC	TRBJ2-5	NA	NA	TRBV7-6
CSARDPLVHNEQFF	TGCAGTGCTAGAGACCCCCTAGTCCACAATGAGCAGTTCTTC	TRBJ2-1	few	NA	TRBV20-1
CASSWEGAGYTF	TGTGCCAGCAGCTGGGAGGGGGCTGGCTACACCTTC	TRBJ1-2	NA	TRBD1	TRBV5-4
CASSLPPQTEQYF	TGTGCCAGCAGCCTACCCCCCCAGACCGAGCAGTACTTC	TRBJ2-7	many	NA	TRBV12-3/TRBV12-4